Following are 5 T cell receptor beta chains from one sample sequenced in a study of blood T cell repertoires in COVID-19. Some clones are missing from TCRdb's copy, which holds only in-frame ones; the method was immunoSEQ multiplex PCR. This sample has about 300,000 clones, with roughly 86% found just once. Material for sequencing was PBMCs or T cells enriched from blood (not recorded which). The receptors derive from a woman aged 18-29 years who had recovered from COVID-19.

The V and J genes are TRBV5-4 and TRBJ1-2, with TRBD1 matching over 9 bases. The V gene's germline CDR1 is SGHNT and CDR2 YYREEE (reference sequence). The CDR3 covers 15 residues. V lost 0 bases, J lost 5 bases, and 5 bases stayed unmatched. CDR3 DNA: TGTGCCAGCAGCTTGGGGACAGGGGAATGGTATGGCTACACCTTC. It is translated as CASSLGTGEWYGYTF.

This clone was observed once. The chain has TRBV19 and TRBJ2-5; 7 bases agree with TRBD1. The length of the CDR3 is 14 residues. The junction had 6 bases not matched to a gene; V was cut back by 6 bases and J by 2 bases. Germline CDR1 reads LNHDA; CDR2 reads SQIVND (reference sequence). The CDR3 DNA sequence: TGTGCCAGTAGCCACCAGGGGGTACAAGAGACCCAGTACTTC. This gives the protein CASSHQGVQETQYF.

This clone appeared a few times. V gene TRBV19 combines with J gene TRBJ1-5, with 8 bases fitting TRBD1. Germline lookup yields CDR1 LNHDA and CDR2 SQIVND (reference sequence). The length of the CDR3 is 10 residues. This chain's CDR3 is CANRGKPQHF. The CDR3, as DNA: TGTGCAAACAGGGGGAAGCCCCAGCATTTT.

The chain is built from TRBV19 and TRBJ1-2, with a weak D call TRBD1 (6 bases). This CDR3 is built from 12 residues. The V and J ends lost 5 bases and 7 bases respectively, with 11 bases between them. Germline loops: CDR1 LNHDA, CDR2 SQIVND (reference sequence). The CDR3: CASSALQGGYTF. Here the CDR3 DNA reads TGTGCCAGTAGTGCCTTACAGGGTGGCTACACCTTC.

The chain is built from TRBV2 and TRBJ2-1; 14 bases fit TRBD2. J gave up 5 bases and V 8 bases, and 8 bases lay outside the gene matches. The V gene's germline CDR1 is SNHLY and CDR2 FYNNEI. This CDR3 has 16 amino acids. CDR3 residues: CASRTSGGQLDNEQFF. CDR3 bases: TGTGCCAGCCGGACTAGCGGGGGGCAACTGGACAATGAGCAGTTCTTC.